This T cell receptor (beta chain) was recorded in a study of OX40 agonist ivuxolimab in advanced cancers. The CDR3 runs to 15 residues. Germline trimming cut 2 bases from V and 5 bases from J; bases unmatched to any gene: 8. Germline-derived CDR1 and CDR2 are MNHEY and SVGAGI. Libraries were prepared by immunoSEQ multiplex PCR; TCRdb keeps only in-frame clonotypes and omits some of them. Of roughly 48,000 clones in the sample, roughly 89% are singletons; the top ten hold 9% to 12%. The rearrangement links TRBV6-5 to TRBJ1-2; the match to TRBD1 covers 7 bases. This receptor was identified in an adult with an advanced solid tumor such as melanoma, head and neck, liver or kidney cancer. This specimen consisted of CD4+ or CD8+ T cells sorted from blood, obtained in a trial of the OX40 agonist ivuxolimab. CDR3 sequence: CASSYRLDRKYGYTF. DNA of the CDR3: TGTGCCAGCAGTTACCGCTTGGACAGGAAATATGGCTACACCTTC.